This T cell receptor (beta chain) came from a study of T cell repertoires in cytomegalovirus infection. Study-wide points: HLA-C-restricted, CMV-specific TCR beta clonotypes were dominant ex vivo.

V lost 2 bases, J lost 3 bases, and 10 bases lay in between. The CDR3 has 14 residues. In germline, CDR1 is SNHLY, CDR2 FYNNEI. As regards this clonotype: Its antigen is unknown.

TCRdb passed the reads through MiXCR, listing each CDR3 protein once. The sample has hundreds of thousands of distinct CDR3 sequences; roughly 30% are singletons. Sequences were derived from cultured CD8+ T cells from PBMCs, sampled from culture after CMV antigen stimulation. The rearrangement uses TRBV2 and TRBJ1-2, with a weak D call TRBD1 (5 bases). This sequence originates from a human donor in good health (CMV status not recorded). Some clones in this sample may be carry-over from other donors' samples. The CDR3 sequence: CASSETGRDYGYTF. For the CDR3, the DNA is TGTGCCAGCAGTGAAACGGGGCGGGACTATGGCTACACCTTC.